One and the same sample provided the 15 T cell receptor beta chains below, sequenced in a study of T cell responses to AZD1222 COVID-19 vaccine. Produced via immunoSEQ multiplex PCR; TCRdb's table is partial and in-frame only. The table has 150,000 to 200,000 clones, roughly nine tenths seen once. The sequencing here drew on peripheral blood, taken 28 days after the second AZD1222 dose. Every receptor here comes from an adult who received the AZD1222 COVID-19 vaccine.

The chain employs TRBV27 and TRBJ2-1; D is possibly TRBD1 (5 bases). The germline gives CDR1 MNHEY, CDR2 SMNVEV (reference sequence). CDR3 size: 12 residues. The ends were cut back, 2 bases at V and 8 bases at J, with 7 bases in the middle. The CDR3 is CASSLEGDEQFF. CDR3 DNA sequence: TGTGCCAGCAGTTTAGAAGGGGATGAGCAGTTCTTC.

The chain uses TRBV10-3 and TRBJ1-3, with unresolved D. The CDR3 runs to 17 residues. The ends were cut back, 0 bases at V and 0 bases at J, with 12 bases in the middle. CDR1 is ENHRY and CDR2 is SYGVKD in the germline V gene. In DNA, the CDR3 is TGTGCCATCAGTGAGTCCCCCCAGGTACTCTCTGGAAACACCATATATTTT. Translated, it gives CAISESPQVLSGNTIYF.

V gene TRBV30 combines with J gene TRBJ2-2; D assignment may be TRBD1 or TRBD2 (5 bases each). The germline V gene has CDR1 GTSNPN and CDR2 SVGIG (reference sequence). V was trimmed by 4 bases and J by 0 bases, leaving 9 bases between them. The CDR3 runs 14 residues. This CDR3 reads CAWTGRPNTGELFF. The DNA for the CDR3 is TGTGCCTGGACGGGGCGCCCGAACACCGGGGAGCTGTTTTTT.

The rearrangement uses TRBV6-5 and TRBJ2-1; D is undetermined. This CDR3 is built from 14 residues. The germline gives CDR1 MNHEY, CDR2 SVGAGI. V was clipped by 4 bases and J by 4 bases, with 11 bases between them. The DNA for the CDR3 is TGTGCCAGCAGTTCCTCGCTGTTTTACAATGAGCAGTTCTTC. Translated, it gives CASSSSLFYNEQFF.

The chain joins TRBV30 to TRBJ1-1; perhaps TRBD1 as D (5 bases). Per germline, CDR1 GTSNPN and CDR2 SVGIG (reference sequence). V was clipped by 3 bases and J by 1 base, with 15 bases between them. This CDR3 comprises 15 residues. Here the CDR3 DNA reads TGTGCCTGGAGCCCGGGACGGGCTACGAACACTGAAGCTTTCTTT. Translated, it gives CAWSPGRATNTEAFF.

The chain carries TRBV3-1 (or the pseudogene TRBV3-2) and TRBJ1-3; no clear D. Germline lookup yields CDR1 LGHDT and CDR2 YNNKEL (reference sequence). V was cut by 4 bases and J by 0 bases, with 10 bases left in between. This CDR3 has 15 residues. The CDR3 loop is CASSLRTVSGNTIYF. In DNA form, the CDR3 reads TGTGCCAGCAGCCTAAGGACGGTCTCTGGAAACACCATATATTTT.

V gene TRBV2 combines with J gene TRBJ1-1; maybe TRBD1 (5 bases). The germline gives CDR1 SNHLY, CDR2 FYNNEI. The length of the CDR3 is 14 residues. V was pared by 6 bases and J by 1 base, with 12 bases between. The CDR3 sequence: CASRGAGRNTEAFF. As DNA, the CDR3 is TGTGCCAGCAGAGGGGCTGGAAGGAACACTGAAGCTTTCTTT.

CDR3 sequence reads: CASSHDLTGGSWSGYGYTF. The CDR3 nucleotides are TGTGCCAGCAGCCACGACTTGACAGGGGGCTCTTGGTCAGGCTATGGCTACACCTTC. This rearrangement joins TRBV4-2 to TRBJ1-2, with TRBD1 matching 10 bases. The junction had 17 bases not matched to a gene; V was cut back by 3 bases and J by 4 bases. Germline CDR1 reads LGHNA; CDR2 reads YNFKEQ. The CDR3 covers 19 residues.

The rearrangement links TRBV6-4 to TRBJ2-1, with 12 positions matching TRBD2. The CDR3 contains 15 residues. Trimming took 2 bases from V and 4 from J; bases not matched to a gene: 0. Germline values: CDR1 MRHNA, CDR2 SNTAGT. The CDR3 nucleotides are TGTGCCAGCAGTGACGGGACTAGCGGGTACAATGAGCAGTTCTTC. It specifies CASSDGTSGYNEQFF.

The table lists this clone with a few counts. The rearrangement joins TRBV12-1 to TRBJ1-2. TRBV12-1 is a pseudogene. This CDR3 contains 15 residues. The CDR3, as DNA: TGTGCCAGCAGCCCAAGGCCGACGGTGAACTATGGCTACACCTTC. Translated: CASSPRPTVNYGYTF.

This clone was observed once. V and J are TRBV7-9 and TRBJ1-1, with 7 bases that match TRBD1. Trimming removed 5 bases from V and 1 base from J; junction bases left unmatched: 4. Germline values: CDR1 SEHNR, CDR2 FQNEAQ (reference sequence). The CDR3 is made up of 14 amino acids. The CDR3 protein is CASSLGQQNTEAFF. CDR3 in DNA: TGTGCCAGCAGCCTGGGACAGCAGAACACTGAAGCTTTCTTT.

The rearrangement joins TRBV5-1 to TRBJ2-1; 11 bases agree with TRBD2. V gave up 1 base and J gave up 6 bases; unmatched junction bases: 6. Germline assignment: CDR1 SGHRS and CDR2 YFSETQ. This CDR3 region has 16 residues. CDR3 bases: TGCGCCAGCAGCTTGATAGCGGGGGGGCCCCCCAATGAGCAGTTCTTC. Encoded protein: CASSLIAGGPPNEQFF.

The chain joins TRBV6-2 or TRBV6-3 to TRBJ2-2; D remains ambiguous. Trimming took off 4 bases at V and 4 bases at J, with 10 bases between the two ends. Germline CDR1 MNHEY, CDR2 SVGEGT. This CDR3 comprises 14 residues. The CDR3 protein is CASSFLSGTGELFF. Written as DNA, the CDR3 is TGTGCCAGCAGTTTCCTCTCAGGCACCGGGGAGCTGTTTTTT.

The chain employs TRBV7-6 and TRBJ2-7; the match to TRBD1 covers 10 bases. This CDR3 comprises 15 residues. Germline V gene sequence: CDR1 SGHVS, CDR2 FNYEAQ. V dropped 5 bases and J dropped 2; count of bases not matched to a gene: 6. The CDR3 DNA reads as TGTGCCAGCAGCCCGGGACAGGGGCGAACCTACGAGCAGTACTTC. Its protein product is CASSPGQGRTYEQYF.

V usage is TRBV7-8 and J usage is TRBJ2-5, with 10 bases identical to TRBD2. Looked up from germline, CDR1 is SGHVS and CDR2 is FQNEAQ. The CDR3 covers 17 residues. J was trimmed by 4 bases and V by 1 base; bases with no gene match: 9. CDR3 nucleotide sequence: TGTGCCAGCAGCTTAGGAGGCCTAGCGGGAGAACGAGAGACCCAGTACTTC. It specifies CASSLGGLAGERETQYF.